These 5 T cell receptor beta chains came from one sample sequenced in a study of cytomegalovirus exposure and HLA in healthy donors. In the PCR, 60 Vbeta and 13 Jbeta primers were used. Produced via immunoSEQ multiplex PCR; TCRdb's table is partial and in-frame only. This table holds around 74,000 clones, 79% found once. Sequencing was done on a sample of PBMCs. The receptors shown here come from a man between 25 and 39 years old in good health and CMV-seronegative.

V and J are TRBV7-9 and TRBJ2-2; 12 bases map to TRBD2. V shed 6 bases and J 4 bases; nucleotides not matched to a gene: 3. CDR3 size: 15 residues. CDR1 and CDR2 from the germline V gene are SEHNR and FQNEAQ (reference sequence). In DNA, the CDR3 is TGTGCCAGCAGGCCTAGCGGGAGGGCCACCGGGGAGCTGTTTTTT. Residues: CASRPSGRATGELFF.

This rearrangement joins TRBV11-3 to TRBJ2-4; D may be TRBD2 (6 bases). Germline V gene sequence: CDR1 SGHNT, CDR2 YENEEA. The CDR3 has 14 amino acids. Deletions cut 1 base from V and 9 bases from J, with 13 bases between. The CDR3 region is CASSLAGRGGIQYF. The DNA of the CDR3 is TGTGCCAGCAGCTTAGCGGGCCGGGGAGGCATTCAGTACTTC.

This clone was seen only once. The rearrangement uses TRBV4-3 and TRBJ1-1; D might be TRBD1 (5 bases). Looked up from germline, CDR1 is LGHNA and CDR2 is YSLEER. This CDR3 spans 14 amino acids. V was trimmed by 0 bases and J by 10 bases, leaving 15 bases between them. The CDR3 is CASSQERGYRRAFF. The CDR3 DNA reads TGCGCCAGCAGCCAAGAAAGGGGCTATAGGAGAGCTTTCTTT.

V usage is TRBV10-3 and J usage is TRBJ1-1; D is perhaps TRBD1 (6 bases). The germline V and J ends were trimmed by 0 bases and 0 bases, with 14 bases remaining between them. Germline lookup yields CDR1 ENHRY and CDR2 SYGVKD. This CDR3 has 17 amino acids. Here the CDR3 DNA reads TGTGCCATCAGTGAGTCGAATTTTGGGACAATGAACACTGAAGCTTTCTTT. Amino acid sequence: CAISESNFGTMNTEAFF.

As for this clone: At one of its ends the junction is not consistent with the germline gene, which may arise from a read error. V and J are TRBV29-1 and TRBJ2-1, with 9 nucleotides matching TRBD1. Germline-derived CDR1 and CDR2 are SQVTM and ANQGSEA. CDR3 length: 16 amino acids. In nucleotides, the CDR3 is TGCAGCGTTGAAGTCGGGACAGGGCACCATTATAATGAGCAGCTCTTC. It is translated as CSVEVGTGHHYNEQLF.